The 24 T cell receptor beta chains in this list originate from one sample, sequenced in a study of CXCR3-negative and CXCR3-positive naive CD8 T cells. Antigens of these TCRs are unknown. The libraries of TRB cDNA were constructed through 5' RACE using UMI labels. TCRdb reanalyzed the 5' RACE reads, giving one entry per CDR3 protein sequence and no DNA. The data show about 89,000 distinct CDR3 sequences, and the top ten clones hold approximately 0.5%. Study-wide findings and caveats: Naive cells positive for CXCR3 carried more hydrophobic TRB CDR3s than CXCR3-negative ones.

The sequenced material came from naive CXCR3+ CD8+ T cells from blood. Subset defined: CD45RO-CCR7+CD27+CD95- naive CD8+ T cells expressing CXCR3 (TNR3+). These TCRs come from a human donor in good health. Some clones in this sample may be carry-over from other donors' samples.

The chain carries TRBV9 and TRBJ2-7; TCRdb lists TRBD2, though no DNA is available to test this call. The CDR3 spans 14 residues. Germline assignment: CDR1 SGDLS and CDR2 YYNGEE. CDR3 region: CASSVIGGDEEQYF.

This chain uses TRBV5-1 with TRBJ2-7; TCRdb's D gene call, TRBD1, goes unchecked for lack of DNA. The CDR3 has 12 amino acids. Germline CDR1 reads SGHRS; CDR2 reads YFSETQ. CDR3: CASSYFREEQYF.

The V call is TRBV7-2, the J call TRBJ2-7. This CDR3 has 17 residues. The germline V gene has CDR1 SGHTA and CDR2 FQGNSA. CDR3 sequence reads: CASSLAIIPTLSYEQYF.

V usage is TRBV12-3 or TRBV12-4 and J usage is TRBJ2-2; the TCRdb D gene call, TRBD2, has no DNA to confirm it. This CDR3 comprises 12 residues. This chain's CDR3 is CAGLRDPGELFF.

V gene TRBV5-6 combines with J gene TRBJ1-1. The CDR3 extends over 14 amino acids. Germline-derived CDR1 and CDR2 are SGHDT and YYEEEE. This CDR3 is CASSLVPDNTEAFF.

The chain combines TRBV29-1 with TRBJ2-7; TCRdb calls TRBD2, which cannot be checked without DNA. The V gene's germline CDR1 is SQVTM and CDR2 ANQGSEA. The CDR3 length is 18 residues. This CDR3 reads CSVEGFPLGSEFSYEQYF.

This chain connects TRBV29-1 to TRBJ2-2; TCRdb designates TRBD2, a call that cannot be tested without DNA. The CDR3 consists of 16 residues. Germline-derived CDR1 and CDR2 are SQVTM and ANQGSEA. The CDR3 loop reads CSVLERGGRDTGELFF.

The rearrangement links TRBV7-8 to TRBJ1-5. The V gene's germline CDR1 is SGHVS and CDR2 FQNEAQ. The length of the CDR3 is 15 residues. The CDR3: CASSLVGSIYQPQHF.

This CDR3 is CASSLLAGAPYEQYF. This sequence joins TRBV7-9 and TRBJ2-7; the TCRdb D gene call, TRBD2, has no DNA to confirm it. CDR3 length: 15 amino acids. From germline, CDR1 is SEHNR and CDR2 FQNEAQ (reference sequence).

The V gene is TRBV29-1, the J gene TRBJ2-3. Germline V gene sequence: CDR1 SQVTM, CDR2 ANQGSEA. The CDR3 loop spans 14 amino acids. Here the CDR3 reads CSVDDRETTHTQYF.

The CDR3 sequence is CASSFLLAGVEQYF. The chain employs TRBV12-3 or TRBV12-4 and TRBJ2-7; TCRdb selects TRBD2, and the lack of DNA leaves this call unchecked. The CDR3 runs 14 residues.

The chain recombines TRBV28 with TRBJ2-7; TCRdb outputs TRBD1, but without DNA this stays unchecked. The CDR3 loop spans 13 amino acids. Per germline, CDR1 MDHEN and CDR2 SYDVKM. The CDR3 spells CASTQGQTYEQYF.

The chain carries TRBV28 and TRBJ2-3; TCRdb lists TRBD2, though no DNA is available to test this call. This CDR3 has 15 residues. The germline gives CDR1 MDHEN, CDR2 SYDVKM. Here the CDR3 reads CASNPTRLAPDTQYF.

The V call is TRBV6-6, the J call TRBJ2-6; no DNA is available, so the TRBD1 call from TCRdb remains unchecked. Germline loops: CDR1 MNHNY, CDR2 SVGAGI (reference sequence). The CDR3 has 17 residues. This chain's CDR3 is CASKFVDSPSGANVLTF.

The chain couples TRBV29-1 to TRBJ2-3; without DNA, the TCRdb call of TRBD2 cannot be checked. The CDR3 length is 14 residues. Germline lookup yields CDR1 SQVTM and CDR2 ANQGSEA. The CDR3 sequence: CSVFSSGGADTQYF.

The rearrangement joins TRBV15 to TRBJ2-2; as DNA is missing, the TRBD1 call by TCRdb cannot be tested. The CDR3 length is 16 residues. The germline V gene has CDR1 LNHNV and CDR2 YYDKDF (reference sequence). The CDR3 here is CATSRDPGQSTGELFF.

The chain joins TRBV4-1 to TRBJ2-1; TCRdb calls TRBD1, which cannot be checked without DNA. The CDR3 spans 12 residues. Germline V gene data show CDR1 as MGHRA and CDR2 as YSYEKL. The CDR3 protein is CASSPLDGEQFF.

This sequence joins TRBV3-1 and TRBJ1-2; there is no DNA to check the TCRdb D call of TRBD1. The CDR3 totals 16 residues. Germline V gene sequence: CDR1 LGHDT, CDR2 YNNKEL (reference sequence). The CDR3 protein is CASSQEDETGSYGYTF. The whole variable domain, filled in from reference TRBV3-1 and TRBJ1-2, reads DTAVSQTPKYLVTQMGNDKSIKCEQNLGHDTMYWYKQDSKKFLKIMFSYNNKELIINETVPNRFSPKSPDKAHLNLHINSLELGDSAVYFCASSQEDETGSYGYTFGSGTRLTVV.

CDR3 residues: CASSLQGPRNYGYTF. The chain has TRBV11-2 and TRBJ1-2. In germline, CDR1 is SGHAT, CDR2 FQNNGV. The CDR3 is 15 amino acids. Supplemented by reference TRBV11-2 and TRBJ1-2, the full variable domain reads EAGVAQSPRYKIIEKRQSVAFWCNPISGHATLYWYQQILGQGPKLLIQFQNNGVVDDSQLPKDRFSAERLKGVDSTLKIQPAKLEDSAVYLCASSLQGPRNYGYTFGSGTRLTVV.

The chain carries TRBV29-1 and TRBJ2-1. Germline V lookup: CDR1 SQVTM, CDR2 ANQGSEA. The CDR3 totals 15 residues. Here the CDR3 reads CSVYWSGDRDNEQFF.

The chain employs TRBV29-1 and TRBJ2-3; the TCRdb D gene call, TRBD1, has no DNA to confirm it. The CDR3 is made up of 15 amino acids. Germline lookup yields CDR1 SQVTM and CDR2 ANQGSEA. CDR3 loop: CSAAGGDSRTDTQYF.

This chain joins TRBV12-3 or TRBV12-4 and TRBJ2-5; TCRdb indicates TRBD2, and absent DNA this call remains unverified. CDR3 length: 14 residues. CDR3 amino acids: CASSLTSSQETQYF.

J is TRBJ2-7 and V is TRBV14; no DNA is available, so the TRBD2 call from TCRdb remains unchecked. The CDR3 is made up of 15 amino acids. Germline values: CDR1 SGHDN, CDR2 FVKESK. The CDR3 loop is CASSHPSGGAYEQYF.

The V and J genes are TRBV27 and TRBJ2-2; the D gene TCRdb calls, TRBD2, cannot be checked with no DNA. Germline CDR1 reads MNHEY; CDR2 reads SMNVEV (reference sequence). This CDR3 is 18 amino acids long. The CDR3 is CASSLSASGGRNTGELFF.